These T cell receptor beta chains were read from a single sample in a study of blood T cells in healthy people across ages. TCRdb re-called the 5' RACE reads with MiXCR, one entry per CDR3 protein. The data show fewer than 900,000 distinct CDR3 sequences, about 36% seen once. Input material: blood. The source is a man between 18 and 35 years old in good health. Each CDR3 is given with its conserved first and last residue. D genes are given only for firm matches. A clone size is listed for some rows: how often the clone was seen (once, few, many), or a class if it is expanded.

J: TRBJ2-1; V: TRBV20-1; size: -; D: -; DNA: TGCAGTGCTCACGGTTCCCGTTCAAGTCCCGATGAGCAGTTCTTC; CDR3: CSAHGSRSSPDEQFF
J: TRBJ2-3; V: TRBV20-1; size: many; D: TRBD2; DNA: TGCAGTGCCCGGCTAGCGGGGGGATCAGATACGCAGTATTTT; CDR3: CSARLAGGSDTQYF
J: TRBJ2-2; V: TRBV27; size: few; D: TRBD2; DNA: TGTGCCAGCAGTTTATCGGCGGGGGGGTTCGGGGAGCTGTTTTTT; CDR3: CASSLSAGGFGELFF
J: TRBJ2-3; V: TRBV4-3; size: -; D: TRBD1; DNA: TGCGCCAGCAGCCAAGATCCTCCGGGACAGGGGGTACCAGATGCGCAGTATTTT; CDR3: CASSQDPPGQGVPDAQYF
J: TRBJ1-4; V: TRBV4-3; size: many; D: -; DNA: TGCGCCAGCAGCCAACAAGGAGGAGAACTGTTTTTT; CDR3: CASSQQGGELFF
J: TRBJ2-7; V: TRBV7-3; size: many; D: -; DNA: TGTGCCAGCAGCCTGGGACCAGCGACTTCTTACGAGCAGTACTTC; CDR3: CASSLGPATSYEQYF
J: TRBJ2-7; V: TRBV29-1; size: -; D: TRBD1; DNA: TGCAGCGCCCGACTCCGGGACAGGGGGCCCACCTCCTCCTACGAGCAGTACTTC; CDR3: CSARLRDRGPTSSYEQYF
J: TRBJ1-2; V: TRBV12-3/TRBV12-4; size: many; D: -; DNA: TGTGCCAGCACCGGGACACCGTCATCGAGGGGCTACACCTTC; CDR3: CASTGTPSSRGYTF
J: TRBJ1-1; V: TRBV29-1; size: -; D: -; DNA: TGCACCGTTTCGCAGAGGGAAATGAACACTGAAGCTTTCTTT; CDR3: CTVSQREMNTEAFF
J: TRBJ1-2; V: TRBV20-1; size: few; D: TRBD1; DNA: TGCAGTGCTCTTGGGGACAGATTAAACTATGGCTACACCTTC; CDR3: CSALGDRLNYGYTF
J: TRBJ2-3; V: TRBV2; size: -; D: -; DNA: TGTGCCAGCAGTGGTCTAGATACGCAGTATTTT; CDR3: CASSGLDTQYF
J: TRBJ2-5; V: TRBV18; size: many; D: -; DNA: TGTGCCAGCTCACCACCCTACGGGTTACAAGAGACCCAGTACTTC; CDR3: CASSPPYGLQETQYF
J: TRBJ1-6; V: TRBV28; size: many; D: -; DNA: TGTGCCAGCAGTTTGGGACACCGTAATTCACCCCTCCACTTT; CDR3: CASSLGHRNSPLHF
J: TRBJ1-5; V: TRBV10-3; size: -; D: -; DNA: TGTGCCATCAGTCAGTCTCCCAGTGGCAATCAGCCCCAGCATTTT; CDR3: CAISQSPSGNQPQHF
J: TRBJ1-2; V: TRBV15; size: -; D: -; DNA: TGTGCCACCAGCACAGAGGGGAGTGGCTACACCTTC; CDR3: CATSTEGSGYTF
J: TRBJ2-2; V: TRBV5-1; size: -; D: TRBD2; DNA: TGCGCCAGCAGCGGCGGGACTAGCGGGGCTAACACCGGGGAGCTGTTTTTT; CDR3: CASSGGTSGANTGELFF
J: TRBJ1-5; V: TRBV15; size: -; D: -; DNA: TGTGCCACCAGTCAAAGAAGGGGCCCGAATCAGCCCCAGCATTTT; CDR3: CATSQRRGPNQPQHF
J: TRBJ2-7; V: TRBV25-1; size: -; D: -; DNA: TGTGCCAGCAGTGAATGCATACATGATTACGAGCAGTACTTC; CDR3: CASSECIHDYEQYF
J: TRBJ1-1; V: TRBV6-6; size: few; D: -; DNA: TGTGCCAGCACCTTGACCGGTGGGTCTGCTGAAGCTTTCTTT; CDR3: CASTLTGGSAEAFF
J: TRBJ2-5; V: TRBV3-1; size: -; D: -; DNA: TGTGCCAGCGGCCAAGATGCCGCCGATGTAAACGGGCAGTACTTC; CDR3: CASGQDAADVNGQYF
J: TRBJ2-5; V: TRBV7-9; size: -; D: -; DNA: TGTGCCAGCAGCTTAGTAGCTGGCACCAAAGAGACCCAGTACTTC; CDR3: CASSLVAGTKETQYF
J: TRBJ2-7; V: TRBV20-1; size: once; D: -; DNA: TGCAGTGCTAGCGAGCAGGGGTTTTCCGGCGAGCAGTACTTC; CDR3: CSASEQGFSGEQYF
J: TRBJ1-1; V: TRBV20-1; size: -; D: -; DNA: TGCAGTGCTAGACCTTACAACAGGGACACTGAAGCTTTCTTT; CDR3: CSARPYNRDTEAFF
J: TRBJ2-7; V: TRBV21-1; size: many; D: -; DNA: TGTGCCAGCAGCGACAGGGAGCAGTACTTC; CDR3: CASSDREQYF
J: TRBJ1-1; V: TRBV5-1; size: few; D: -; DNA: TGCGCCAGCAGCGAACTTGGGGCCATGAACACTGAAGCTTTCTTT; CDR3: CASSELGAMNTEAFF
J: TRBJ1-1; V: TRBV30; size: -; D: -; DNA: TGTGCCCGCCATCAGGGAGGGGGTGAAGCTTTCTTT; CDR3: CARHQGGGEAFF
J: TRBJ2-3; V: TRBV12-3/TRBV12-4; size: few; D: -; DNA: TGTGCCAGCAGTTTAGGGCACCCGGGGGGCCGTACAGATACGCAGTATTTT; CDR3: CASSLGHPGGRTDTQYF
J: TRBJ2-5; V: TRBV4-2; size: -; D: TRBD2; DNA: TGTGCCAGCAGCAAGGGGACTAGCGGCCCCCAAGAGACCCAGTACTTC; CDR3: CASSKGTSGPQETQYF
J: TRBJ1-2; V: TRBV20-1; size: few; D: -; DNA: TGCAGTGCTAGAGATAACCCAGGGAATTATGGCTACACCTTC; CDR3: CSARDNPGNYGYTF
J: TRBJ2-6; V: TRBV7-2; size: few; D: -; DNA: TGTACCAGCGGGCGAACCAACTCTGGGGCCAACGTCCTGACTTTC; CDR3: CTSGRTNSGANVLTF
J: TRBJ2-3; V: TRBV20-1; size: -; D: -; DNA: TGCAGTGTTTACGGGACGTTTAGCACAGATACGCAGTATTTT; CDR3: CSVYGTFSTDTQYF
J: TRBJ2-2; V: TRBV14; size: -; D: -; DNA: TGTGCCAGCAGCCAAGAGGGGCCAGGGGATCGGGGAACCGGGGAGCTGTTTTTT; CDR3: CASSQEGPGDRGTGELFF
J: TRBJ2-5; V: TRBV2; size: few; D: TRBD1; DNA: TGTGCCAGCAGTGTTGAGACAGGGGGCGCAGAGACCCAGTACTTC; CDR3: CASSVETGGAETQYF
J: TRBJ2-7; V: TRBV20-1; size: -; D: -; DNA: TGCAGTGCTAGAGATTTTCAGGGCTCCTACGAGCAGTACTTC; CDR3: CSARDFQGSYEQYF